One sample yielded the 7 T cell receptor beta chains listed below, sequenced in a study of blood T cell repertoires in COVID-19. Using immunoSEQ multiplex PCR, the repertoire was profiled, and TCRdb retains in-frame clones only, with some absent. The repertoire includes 200,000 to 250,000 clones, 87% of them detected once, and 10% to 15% sits in the top ten. Sequences were obtained from peripheral blood. These receptors originate from a woman between 18 and 29 years old who had recovered from COVID-19.

J is TRBJ2-7 and V is TRBV3-1 (or the pseudogene TRBV3-2); D perhaps matches TRBD2 (6 bases). This CDR3 region has 11 residues. The V gene lost 7 bases and the J gene lost 6 bases, with 10 bases spanning the gap. Germline assignment: CDR1 LGHDT and CDR2 YNNKEL (reference sequence). The CDR3, as DNA: TGTGCCAGCACTGGGGGGATCGAGCAGTACTTC. Protein: CASTGGIEQYF.

The V gene is TRBV6-5, the J gene TRBJ2-3; D call uncertain. Germline V gene data show CDR1 as MNHEY and CDR2 as SVGAGI. CDR3 length: 14 amino acids. Between the trimmed V and J ends, which lost 2 bases and 2 bases, there was a span of 8 bases. The CDR3 sequence: CASSYRSVTDTQYF. The CDR3, as DNA: TGTGCCAGCAGTTACCGTTCAGTCACAGATACGCAGTATTTT.

The chain joins TRBV7-3 to TRBJ2-1; 11 nucleotides match TRBD2. The CDR3 covers 15 residues. Germline CDR1 and CDR2: SGHTA and FQGTGA. With V trimmed by 5 bases and J by 15 bases, 15 bases remained unmatched. This CDR3 reads CASSPGLAGGFLWFF. The CDR3 DNA sequence: TGTGCCAGCAGCCCCGGCCTAGCGGGAGGCTTTTTGTGGTTCTTC.

The rearrangement uses TRBV7-3 and TRBJ1-1; 7 nucleotides line up with TRBD1. Per germline, CDR1 SGHTA and CDR2 FQGTGA. With V trimmed by 0 bases and J by 0 bases, 19 bases remained unmatched. The CDR3 is made up of 21 amino acids. CDR3 in DNA: TGTGCCAGCAGCTTAACTTTTGCAGGGGGAAGTCGGAAAGGGATGAACACTGAAGCTTTCTTT. Its translation: CASSLTFAGGSRKGMNTEAFF.

The chain is built from TRBV4-2 and TRBJ2-7; 7 positions match TRBD1. Germline loops: CDR1 LGHNA, CDR2 YNFKEQ. The CDR3 totals 21 residues. The junction had 29 bases not matched to a gene; V was cut back by 0 bases and J by 9 bases. This CDR3 is CASSQDSRGWGTDSPRTTQYF. In DNA form, the CDR3 reads TGTGCCAGCAGCCAAGATAGTCGGGGCTGGGGGACAGATAGCCCCCGCACGACGCAGTACTTC.

This clone was counted a single time. The chain links TRBV2 to TRBJ1-2, with unresolved D. CDR1 and CDR2 from the germline V gene are SNHLY and FYNNEI. The CDR3 is 14 amino acids. V was clipped by 4 bases and J by 4 bases, with 13 bases between them. CDR3 bases: TGTGCCAGCAGTGGACCAGAACAGCCCTATGGCTACACCTTC. Its protein product is CASSGPEQPYGYTF.

The V gene is TRBV5-1, the J gene TRBJ1-2; TRBD1 is a possible D gene (5 bases). Looked up from germline, CDR1 is SGHRS and CDR2 is YFSETQ. The CDR3 is made up of 11 amino acids. Trimming removed 3 bases at V and 9 bases at J, with 9 bases between. CDR3 in amino acids: CASSSDTSYTF. The CDR3 nucleotides are TGCGCCAGCAGCTCGGACACGAGCTACACCTTC.